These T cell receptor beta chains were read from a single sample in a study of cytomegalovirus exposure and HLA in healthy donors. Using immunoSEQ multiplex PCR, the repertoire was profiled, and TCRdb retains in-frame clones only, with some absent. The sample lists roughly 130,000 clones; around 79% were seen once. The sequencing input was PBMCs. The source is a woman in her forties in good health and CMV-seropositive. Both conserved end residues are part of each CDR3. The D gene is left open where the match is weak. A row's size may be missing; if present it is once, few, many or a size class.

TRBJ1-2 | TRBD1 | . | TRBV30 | CAWRGGQGGTF | TGTGCCTGGAGGGGGGGACAGGGAGGCACCTTC
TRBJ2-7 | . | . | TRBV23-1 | CASSQYWGGGCRPTYEQYF | TGCGCCAGCAGTCAATATTGGGGGGGCGGCTGCCGACCTACCTACGAGCAGTACTTC
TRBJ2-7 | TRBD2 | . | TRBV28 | CASSRRGGASIEQYF | TGTGCCAGCAGTCGTCGGGGGGGGGCTAGTATCGAGCAGTACTTC
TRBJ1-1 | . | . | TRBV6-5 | CASSEAGRIEAFF | TGTGCCAGCAGTGAAGCGGGGCGGATTGAAGCTTTCTTT
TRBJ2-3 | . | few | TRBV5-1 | CASSWGERVDTQYF | TGCGCCAGCAGCTGGGGAGAGCGGGTGGATACGCAGTATTTT
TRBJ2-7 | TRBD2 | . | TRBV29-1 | CSVAGGPYEQYF | TGCAGCGTTGCGGGGGGACCCTACGAGCAGTACTTC
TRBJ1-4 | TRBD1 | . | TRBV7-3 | CASSLRGHRGLATNEKLFF | TGTGCCAGCAGCTTACGGGGGCACAGGGGCCTTGCAACTAATGAAAAACTGTTTTTT
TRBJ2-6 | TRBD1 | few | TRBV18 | CASSPLGQGALSGANVLTF | TGTGCCAGCTCACCCCTCGGACAGGGGGCCCTCTCTGGGGCCAACGTCCTGACTTTC
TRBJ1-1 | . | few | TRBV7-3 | CASSLRMNTEAFF | TGTGCCAGCAGCTTACGTATGAACACTGAAGCTTTCTTT
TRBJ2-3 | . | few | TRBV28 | CASTWGVSTDTQYF | TGTGCCAGCACGTGGGGGGTAAGCACAGATACGCAGTATTTT
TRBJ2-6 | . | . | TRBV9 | CASSVDLEGAGGANVLTF | TGTGCCAGCAGCGTAGATCTCGAGGGGGCGGGAGGGGCCAACGTCCTGACTTTC
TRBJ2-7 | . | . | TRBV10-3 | CAISAMTKASDEQYF | TGTGCCATCAGTGCGATGACCAAGGCCAGCGACGAGCAGTACTTC
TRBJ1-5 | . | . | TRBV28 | CASSFRGKVQPQHF | TGTGCCAGCAGTTTCAGGGGTAAGGTTCAGCCCCAGCATTTT
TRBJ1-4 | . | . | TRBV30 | CAWDRFGGEKLFF | TGTGCCTGGGACAGGTTCGGAGGTGAAAAACTGTTTTTT
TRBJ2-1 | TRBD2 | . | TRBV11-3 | CASSLAGGPNEQFF | TGTGCCAGCAGCTTAGCGGGAGGGCCTAATGAGCAGTTCTTC
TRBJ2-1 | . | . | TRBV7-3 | CASSWAFHNEQFF | TGTGCCAGCAGCTGGGCTTTCCACAATGAGCAGTTCTTC
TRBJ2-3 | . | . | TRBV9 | CASSVAERNTDTQYF | TGTGCCAGCAGCGTAGCCGAGCGGAACACAGATACGCAGTATTTT
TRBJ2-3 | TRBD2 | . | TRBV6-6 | CASKWKLAGGQDTQYF | TGTGCCAGCAAATGGAAACTAGCGGGAGGGCAAGATACGCAGTATTTT
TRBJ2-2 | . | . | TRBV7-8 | CASSLEFANTGELFF | TGTGCCAGCAGCTTAGAATTCGCGAACACCGGGGAGCTGTTTTTT
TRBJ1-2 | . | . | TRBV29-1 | CSAYLQGTFRGYTF | TGCAGCGCTTACCTACAGGGTACCTTTCGTGGCTACACCTTC
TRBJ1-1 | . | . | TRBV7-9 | CASSLSQGGAFF | TGTGCCAGCAGCTTGTCGCAGGGTGGGGCTTTCTTT
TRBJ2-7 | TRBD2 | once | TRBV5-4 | CASSLGTSGREQYF | TGTGCCAGCAGCTTGGGTACTAGCGGGAGGGAGCAGTACTTC
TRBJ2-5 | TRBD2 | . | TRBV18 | CASSPPSAGAPQIKYF | TGTGCCAGCTCACCACCGTCAGCGGGGGCCCCCCAGATCAAGTACTTC
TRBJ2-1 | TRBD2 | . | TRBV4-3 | CASSQSSGGAGEQFF | TGCGCCAGCAGCCAATCTAGCGGGGGGGCCGGTGAGCAGTTCTTC
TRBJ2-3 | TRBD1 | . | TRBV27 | CASSKGTGFGTDTQYF | TGTGCCAGCAGTAAGGGGACAGGGTTCGGCACAGATACGCAGTATTTT
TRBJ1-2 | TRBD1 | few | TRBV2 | CASGGTGILEKGYTF | TGTGCCAGCGGCGGGACAGGGATATTGGAGAAGGGCTACACCTTC
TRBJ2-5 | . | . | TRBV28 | CASSRGRYQETQYF | TGTGCCAGCAGCAGGGGCCGATACCAAGAGACCCAGTACTTC
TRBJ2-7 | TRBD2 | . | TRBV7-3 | CASSLTRASGHEQYF | TGTGCCAGCAGCTTAACGCGGGCTAGCGGCCACGAGCAGTACTTC
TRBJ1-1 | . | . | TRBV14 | CASSQLTGANTEAFF | TGTGCCAGCAGCCAACTAACCGGAGCCAACACTGAAGCTTTCTTT
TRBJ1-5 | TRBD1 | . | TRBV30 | CAWSIGTEFSNQPQHF | TGTGCCTGGAGTATCGGGACAGAATTTAGCAATCAGCCCCAGCATTTT
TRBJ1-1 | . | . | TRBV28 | CASLSPRGVGAEAFF | TGTGCCAGCCTATCCCCCCGGGGGGTTGGGGCTGAAGCTTTCTTT
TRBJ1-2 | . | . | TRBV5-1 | CASSLPGSGYTF | TGCGCCAGCAGCTTACCGGGTTCTGGCTACACCTTC
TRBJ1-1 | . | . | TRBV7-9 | CASSLGEPKEAFF | TGTGCCAGCAGCTTAGGGGAGCCGAAGGAAGCTTTCTTT
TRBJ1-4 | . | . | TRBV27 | CANTIYLPGEKLFF | TGTGCCAACACAATTTACCTGCCGGGTGAAAAACTGTTTTTT
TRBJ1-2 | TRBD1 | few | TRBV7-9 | CASSPDRGSSGYTF | TGTGCCAGCAGCCCGGACAGGGGATCTTCAGGCTACACCTTC
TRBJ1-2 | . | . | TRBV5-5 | CASSFGGGELRYGYTF | TGTGCCAGCAGCTTCGGAGGTGGGGAGCTGCGTTATGGCTACACCTTC
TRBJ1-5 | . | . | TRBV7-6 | CASSLDSGGNQPQHF | TGTGCCAGCAGCTTAGATTCAGGGGGCAATCAGCCCCAGCATTTT
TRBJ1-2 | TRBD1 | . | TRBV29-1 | CSDDRETGYTF | TGCAGCGACGACAGGGAGACGGGCTACACCTTC
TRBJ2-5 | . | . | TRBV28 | CASVLSGVGEETQYF | TGTGCCAGCGTCTTATCGGGGGTCGGGGAAGAGACCCAGTACTTC
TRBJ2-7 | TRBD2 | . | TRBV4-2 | CASSQGRTSSYEQYF | TGTGCCAGCAGCCAAGGTAGGACTAGCTCCTACGAGCAGTACTTC
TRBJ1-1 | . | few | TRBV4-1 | CASSQDGWRGGTEAFF | TGCGCCAGCAGCCAAGATGGTTGGAGGGGCGGCACTGAAGCTTTCTTT
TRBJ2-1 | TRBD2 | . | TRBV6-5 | CASTGGSGNEQFF | TGTGCCAGCACGGGCGGGAGCGGGAATGAGCAGTTCTTC
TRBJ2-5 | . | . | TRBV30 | CAWSAARGETQYF | TGTGCCTGGAGTGCCGCTCGGGGGGAGACCCAGTACTTC
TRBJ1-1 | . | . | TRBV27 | CASRLWQSQNTEAFF | TGTGCCAGCAGGTTATGGCAGTCCCAGAACACTGAAGCTTTCTTT
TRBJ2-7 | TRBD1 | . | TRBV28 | CASSFPGQGVGTYEQYF | TGTGCCAGCAGTTTCCCGGGACAGGGGGTTGGGACCTACGAGCAGTACTTC
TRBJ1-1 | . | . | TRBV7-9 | CASSSNRVNTEAFF | TGTGCCAGCAGCTCAAACAGGGTGAACACTGAAGCTTTCTTT